This record covers a single T cell receptor (beta chain). Its specificity is not known. These data are taken from a study of T cell responses to AZD1222 COVID-19 vaccine. Points from the study as a whole: Donors skewed white British and female; clonal diversity was possibly underestimated. Repertoires in all cases were sampled only once the peak T cell response had passed. Nearly half of spike-specific TCRs reportedly target variant regions that are unmutated in the B.1.351 and B.1.1.7 variants.

From germline, CDR1 is KGHSH and CDR2 LQKENI. The V gene lost 3 bases and the J gene lost 4 bases, with 13 bases spanning the gap. The CDR3 spans 15 residues. Sequencing was performed with immunoSEQ multiplex PCR; in TCRdb, only in-frame clones are kept and a portion is missing. The sample shows roughly 140,000 clones, 88% of them seen only once. V and J are TRBV18 and TRBJ1-5; D might be TRBD1 (5 bases). The clonotype was recovered from an adult in good health. The input for sequencing was peripheral blood, taken on day 0 of MenACWY control vaccination. The CDR3 loop reads CASSPTGLANQPQHF. For the CDR3, the DNA is TGTGCCAGCTCACCTACAGGTTTGGCAAATCAGCCCCAGCATTTT.